The 14 T cell receptor beta chains presented below share a single source sample, sequenced in a study of blood T cell repertoires in COVID-19. TCRdb keeps only in-frame clones here, not all; method: immunoSEQ multiplex PCR. The data show roughly 77,000 clones, approximately 90% seen once. Sequenced material: peripheral blood. These receptors were collected from a woman older than 75 with active COVID-19.

This chain uses TRBV9 with TRBJ2-7; 11 nucleotides agree with TRBD1. Germline V CDR1 and CDR2: SGDLS, YYNGEE. The CDR3 sequence is 14 residues long. V lost 3 bases and J lost 7; bases outside the gene matches: 6. CDR3 DNA: TGTGCCAGCAGCGCCGGGACAGGGGGGAGGGAGCAGTACTTC. Protein sequence: CASSAGTGGREQYF.

This chain joins TRBV12-5 and TRBJ2-5, with 7 bases matching TRBD2. V dropped 4 bases and J dropped 1; count of bases not matched to a gene: 3. This CDR3 is 14 amino acids long. Per germline, CDR1 LGHNT and CDR2 FRNRAP. CDR3 amino acids: CASGSGGFQETQYF. The DNA for the CDR3 is TGTGCTAGTGGTTCGGGGGGTTTCCAAGAGACCCAGTACTTC.

J is TRBJ2-1 and V is TRBV7-2, with 7 bases matching TRBD2. The V segment lost 1 base and the J segment 9 bases; nucleotides outside the gene matches: 9. CDR3 length: 15 amino acids. Per the germline V gene, CDR1 is SGHTA and CDR2 is FQGNSA. The CDR3 protein is CASSLDGWREGEQFF. The CDR3 region has the DNA TGTGCCAGCAGCTTAGATGGTTGGAGGGAGGGTGAGCAGTTCTTC.

This chain connects TRBV5-1 to TRBJ2-2, with 8 bases that match TRBD2. Trimming at V came to 7 bases and at J to 4 bases, leaving 6 bases not matched to a gene. The CDR3 is 14 amino acids. Germline CDR1 and CDR2: SGHRS and YFSETQ. CDR3 sequence: CASGLAPSTGELFF. The CDR3 DNA is TGCGCCAGCGGACTAGCACCCAGCACCGGGGAGCTGTTTTTT.

The V call is TRBV3-1 (or the pseudogene TRBV3-2), the J call TRBJ2-5; 7 bases fit TRBD2. CDR1 and CDR2 from the germline V gene are LGHDT and YNNKEL (reference sequence). With 4 bases clipped from V and 1 base from J, the junction kept 12 bases outside the gene matches. This CDR3 is 17 amino acids long. The CDR3 spells CASSPRGSGAFQETQYF. The CDR3 DNA reads as TGTGCCAGCAGCCCCCGAGGGAGCGGGGCATTCCAAGAGACCCAGTACTTC.

The chain has TRBV28 and TRBJ2-2; 8 bases line up with TRBD1. The V and J ends lost 6 bases and 0 bases, in that order; junction bases with no gene match: 3. The V gene's germline CDR1 is MDHEN and CDR2 SYDVKM. There are 15 residues in the CDR3. This chain's CDR3 is CASRSGGANTGELFF. CDR3 DNA: TGTGCCAGCAGATCAGGGGGCGCGAACACCGGGGAGCTGTTTTTT.

Here the CDR3 DNA reads TGTGCCAGCAGCTCTCCTTCTAGCGGCCAAGAGACCCAGTACTTC. It translates to CASSSPSSGQETQYF. The chain is built from TRBV6-2 or TRBV6-3 and TRBJ2-5, with 7 nucleotides matching TRBD2. This CDR3 region has 15 residues. The germline CDR1 and CDR2 sequences are MNHEY and SVGEGT. The trim removed 6 bases at V and 1 base at J, leaving 8 bases unmatched.

The chain recombines TRBV27 with TRBJ2-5, with a tentative D call TRBD1 (6 bases). The CDR3 length is 18 residues. Germline V gene sequence: CDR1 MNHEY, CDR2 SMNVEV (reference sequence). The V end lost 5 bases, the J end lost 4 bases, and 26 bases lay between the germline ends. CDR3 protein: CASSRARGYGHGGETQYF. The CDR3 DNA reads as TGTGCCAGCAGTCGAGCCAGGGGTTACGGTCACGGTGGAGAGACCCAGTACTTC.

V usage is TRBV3-1 (or the pseudogene TRBV3-2) and J usage is TRBJ2-7, with 13 bases identical to TRBD2. This CDR3 contains 20 residues. The V gene end was trimmed by 0 bases and the J gene end by 6 bases; junction bases not matched to a gene: 17. Per the germline V gene, CDR1 is LGHDT and CDR2 is YNNKEL (reference sequence). The CDR3 region is CASSQDRLAGGPTYSIEQYF. The CDR3 DNA is TGTGCCAGCAGCCAAGATAGACTAGCGGGAGGCCCAACCTACTCGATCGAGCAGTACTTC.

The chain combines TRBV7-9 with TRBJ2-2; 7 bases align to TRBD1. V shed 7 bases, J shed 0 bases, and the junction held 2 bases outside the gene matches. The CDR3 spans 14 residues. Per germline, CDR1 SEHNR and CDR2 FQNEAQ (reference sequence). The CDR3 bases are TGTGCCAGCAAGGGACAGCCGAACACCGGGGAGCTGTTTTTT. Residues: CASKGQPNTGELFF.

The genes are TRBV7-9 and TRBJ1-5; unclear D gene. Trimming took off 1 base at V and 5 bases at J, with 6 bases between the two ends. The CDR3 spans 13 residues. CDR1 SEHNR and CDR2 FQNEAQ come from the germline V gene (reference sequence). CDR3 bases: TGTGCCAGCAGCTTAGGGCGGGATCAGCCCCAGCATTTT. Protein sequence: CASSLGRDQPQHF.

The chain employs TRBV27 and TRBJ2-6, with D hard to call. The ends were cut back, 3 bases at V and 4 bases at J, with 10 bases in the middle. The germline V gene has CDR1 MNHEY and CDR2 SMNVEV (reference sequence). This CDR3 contains 15 residues. CDR3 residues: CASSFYGAGANVLTF. The CDR3 DNA follows: TGTGCCAGCAGTTTTTACGGAGCCGGGGCCAACGTCCTGACTTTC.

The gene calls are TRBV4-1 and TRBJ1-6; TRBD1 matches at 7 bases. Trimming took 0 bases from V and 10 from J; bases not matched to a gene: 9. CDR3 length: 16 amino acids. CDR1 and CDR2 (germline): MGHRA, YSYEKL. CDR3 protein: CASSQDPTGYGSPLHF. The DNA for the CDR3 is TGCGCCAGCAGCCAAGATCCGACAGGGTATGGCTCACCCCTCCACTTT.

This chain uses TRBV11-1 with TRBJ2-1; TRBD1 matches at 7 bases. The CDR3 consists of 15 residues. Germline CDR1 is SGHAT and CDR2 is FQDESV (reference sequence). Trimming cost V 3 bases and J 5 bases; bases outside gene matches: 7. The CDR3 DNA reads as TGTGCCAGCAGCTTTAGACAGGGATTCCACAATGAGCAGTTCTTC. It encodes CASSFRQGFHNEQFF.